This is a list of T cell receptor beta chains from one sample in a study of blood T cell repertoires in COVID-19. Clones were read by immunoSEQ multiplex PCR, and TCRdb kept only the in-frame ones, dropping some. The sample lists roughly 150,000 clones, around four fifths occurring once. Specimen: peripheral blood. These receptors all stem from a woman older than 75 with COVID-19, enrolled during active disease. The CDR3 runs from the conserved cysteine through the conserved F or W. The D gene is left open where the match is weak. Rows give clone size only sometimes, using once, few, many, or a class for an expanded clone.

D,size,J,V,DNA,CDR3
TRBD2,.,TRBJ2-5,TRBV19,TGTGCCAGTAGTACCAGACTAGCGGGGAGCCAAGAGACCCAGTACTTC,CASSTRLAGSQETQYF
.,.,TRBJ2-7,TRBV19,TGTGCCAGTAGTATAGGACCGGGAACCTACGAGCAGTACTTC,CASSIGPGTYEQYF
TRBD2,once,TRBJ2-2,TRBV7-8,TGTGCCAGCAGCTTTAGCGGGAGAAACACCGGGGAGCTGTTTTTT,CASSFSGRNTGELFF
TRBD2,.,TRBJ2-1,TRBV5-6,TGTGCCAGCAGCTTGGGACTAGCGTATACTGAGCAGTTCTTC,CASSLGLAYTEQFF
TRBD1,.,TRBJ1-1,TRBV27,TGTGCCAGCAGGACGGACAGGTTTGAAGCTTTCTTT,CASRTDRFEAFF
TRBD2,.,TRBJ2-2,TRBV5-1,TGCGCCAGCAGTGGGCTACTGGCGGGAGGGCCGGGCACCGGGGAGCTGTTTTTT,CASSGLLAGGPGTGELFF
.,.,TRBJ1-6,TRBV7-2,TGTGCCAGCAGCCCGCCGCCCTCTGACCGGGGAAGGCGGCCACCCCTCCACTTT,CASSPPPSDRGRRPPLHF
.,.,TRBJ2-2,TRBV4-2,TGTGCCAGCAGCCGCGGGTCGGGGGTCACCGGGGAGCTGTTTTTT,CASSRGSGVTGELFF
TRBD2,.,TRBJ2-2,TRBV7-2,TGTGCCAGCACCCTAGCGGGAGGACGTACCGGGGAGCTGTTTTTT,CASTLAGGRTGELFF
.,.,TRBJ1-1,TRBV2,TGTGCCAGCAGCCGGGGGGGCCCTGAAGCTTTCTTT,CASSRGGPEAFF
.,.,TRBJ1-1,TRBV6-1,TGTGCCAGCAGTGGGGGGAGGAGGGGTAGGGTTGTTGAAGCTTTCTTT,CASSGGRRGRVVEAFF
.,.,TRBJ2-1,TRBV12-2,TGTGCAAGTCGACTACCATTCCGACAGGGGGCATCGGGTGAGCAGTTCTTC,CASRLPFRQGASGEQFF
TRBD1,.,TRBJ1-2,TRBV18,TGTGCCAGCTCGTCTAAACAGGGGGCTGACTATGGCTACACCTTC,CASSSKQGADYGYTF
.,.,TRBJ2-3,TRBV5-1,TGCGCCAGCAGCTTGGGAGCTAGCGCAGATACGCAGTATTTT,CASSLGASADTQYF
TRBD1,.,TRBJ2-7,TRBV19,TGTGCCAGTAGTAGGCCGGGACAGGGGACCTCCTACGAGCAGTACTTC,CASSRPGQGTSYEQYF
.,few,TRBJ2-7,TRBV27,TGTGCCAGCCGACTTTCGGTACTCGACGAGCAGTACTTC,CASRLSVLDEQYF
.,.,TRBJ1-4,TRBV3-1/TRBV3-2,TGTGCCAGCAGCTCCGGAGAGGGGGCAACTAATGAAAAACTGTTTTTT,CASSSGEGATNEKLFF
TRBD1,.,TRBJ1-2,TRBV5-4,TGTGCCAGCAGCCCCGCCCGGACACAGGGGGTCGGCTACACCTTC,CASSPARTQGVGYTF
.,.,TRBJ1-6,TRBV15,TGTGCCACCAGCTCTAGCTCCTATAATTCACCCCTCCACTTT,CATSSSSYNSPLHF
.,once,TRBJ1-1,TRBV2,TGTGCCCCGGGGGGGGGAATGAACACTGAAGCTTTCTTT,CAPGGGMNTEAFF
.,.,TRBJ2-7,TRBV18,TGTGCCAGCTCAGATGGCAGGGGACCCTACGAGCAGTACTTC,CASSDGRGPYEQYF
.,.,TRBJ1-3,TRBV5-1,TGCGCCAGCAGCCCGGCCACTAGTAGGGACACCATATATTTT,CASSPATSRDTIYF
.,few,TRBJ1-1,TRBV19,TGTGCCAGTAGGGGCGACACTGAAGCTTTCTTT,CASRGDTEAFF
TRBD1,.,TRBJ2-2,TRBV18,TGTGCCAGCTCACCACGGGGGACAGCGAACACCGGGGAGCTGTTTTTT,CASSPRGTANTGELFF
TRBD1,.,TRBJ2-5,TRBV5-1,TGCGCCAGCAGCTTGGTACAGGGGCAAGAGACCCAGTACTTC,CASSLVQGQETQYF
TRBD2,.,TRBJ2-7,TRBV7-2,TGTGCCAGCAGCTTAGGTGCAGCGGGGGAGAACGAGCAGTACTTC,CASSLGAAGENEQYF
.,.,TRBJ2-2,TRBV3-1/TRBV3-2,TGTGCCAGCAGCAGCCGGGGGGCCACCGGGGAGCTGTTTTTT,CASSSRGATGELFF
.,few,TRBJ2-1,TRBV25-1,TGTGCCAGCAGTGAGAGGGTGGGTGAGCAGTTCTTC,CASSERVGEQFF
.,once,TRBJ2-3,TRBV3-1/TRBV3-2,TGTGCCAGCAGCCAAGCTTGGGGAGGTCAAGGCACAGATACGCAGTATTTT,CASSQAWGGQGTDTQYF
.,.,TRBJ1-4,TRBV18,TGTGCCAGCTCACCCGAACAGGGATTTAACGTCAACCTGTTTTTT,CASSPEQGFNVNLFF
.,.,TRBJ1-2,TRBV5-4,TGTGCCAGCAGTCCTCTAGGGGAGGCTAACTATGGCTACACCTTC,CASSPLGEANYGYTF
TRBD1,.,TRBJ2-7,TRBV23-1,TGCGCCAGCATCCCGGGACAGGATAGACACGAGCAGTACTTC,CASIPGQDRHEQYF
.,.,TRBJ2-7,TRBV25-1,TGTGCCAGCAGTTCGTGGCGGGGGCGGTTGGGGGATCGTGACGAGCAGTACTTC,CASSSWRGRLGDRDEQYF
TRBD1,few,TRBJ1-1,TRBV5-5,TGTGCCAGCAGCTTGGGACAGGGGGCTAGGGCGAACACTGAAGCTTTCTTT,CASSLGQGARANTEAFF
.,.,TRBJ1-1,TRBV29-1,TGCAGCGTTGATACCCGCCGGGCTGAAGCTTTCTTT,CSVDTRRAEAFF
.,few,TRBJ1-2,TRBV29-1,TGCAGCGTTGAAGATCCGGGTGGCTATGGCTACACCTTC,CSVEDPGGYGYTF
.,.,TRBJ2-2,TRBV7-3,TGTGCCAGCAGCTTAGAACGGGGGGCCCAGAACACCGGGGAGCTGTTTTTT,CASSLERGAQNTGELFF
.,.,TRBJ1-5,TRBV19,TGTGCCAGTAGTATGTTAGGGGGCAATCAGCCCCAGCATTTT,CASSMLGGNQPQHF
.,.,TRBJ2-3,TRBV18,TGTGCCAGCTCACATTCGCTAGCAGCCACCCTCCCTACTAGCACAGATACGCAGTATTTT,CASSHSLAATLPTSTDTQYF
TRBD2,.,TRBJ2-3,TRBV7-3,TGTGCCAGCAGCTTTAGCGGGGGGGTAGATACGCAGTATTTT,CASSFSGGVDTQYF
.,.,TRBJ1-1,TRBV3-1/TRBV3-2,TGTGCCAGCAGCCCCGCGGCGAACACTGAAGCTTTCTTT,CASSPAANTEAFF
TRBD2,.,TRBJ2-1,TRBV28,TGTGCCAGCAGTTCCCAAGCGGGAGGGGGGGACAATGAGCAGTTCTTC,CASSSQAGGGDNEQFF
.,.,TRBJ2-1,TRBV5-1,TGCGCCAGCCGAGGAGATCCCACCTACAATGAGCAGTTCTTC,CASRGDPTYNEQFF
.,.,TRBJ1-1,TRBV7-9,TGTGCCAGCCGCTCGGGGGGGAGAAACACTGAAGCTTTCTTT,CASRSGGRNTEAFF
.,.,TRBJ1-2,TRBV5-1,TGCGCCAGTTCCTCGAGTATGGTTGGCTACACCTTC,CASSSSMVGYTF
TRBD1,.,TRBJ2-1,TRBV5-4,TGTGCCACCACCTTGACAGGGGGCTACAATGAGCAGTTCTTC,CATTLTGGYNEQFF
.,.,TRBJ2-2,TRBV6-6,TGTGCCAGCAGCCCGGGACACGCGTTGAACACCGGGGAGCTGTTTTTT,CASSPGHALNTGELFF
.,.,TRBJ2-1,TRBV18,TGTGCCAGCTGCCCCCGGGTCGTTAGCTCCTACAATGAGCAGTTCTTC,CASCPRVVSSYNEQFF
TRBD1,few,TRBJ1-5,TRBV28,TGTGCCAGCAGTTTTTTGGGACAGGGTGTTCAGCCCCAGCATTTT,CASSFLGQGVQPQHF
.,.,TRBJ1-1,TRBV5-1,TGCGCCAGCAGCTACGCCCCCCGGGGGGTGGACACTGAAGCTTTCTTT,CASSYAPRGVDTEAFF
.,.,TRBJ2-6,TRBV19,TGTGCCAGTACCCTTGGAGTCTCTGGGGCCAACGTCCTGACTTTC,CASTLGVSGANVLTF
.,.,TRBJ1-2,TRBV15,TGTGCCACCAGTGCAGCCGGAGCCAACTATGGCTACACCTTC,CATSAAGANYGYTF
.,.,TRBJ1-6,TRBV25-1,TGTGCCAGCAGTCAGGGAGGGGCTAATTCACCCCTCCACTTT,CASSQGGANSPLHF
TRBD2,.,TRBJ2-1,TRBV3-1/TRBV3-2,TGTGCCAGCAGGGTAGCGGGAGGGCCGGGTGAGCAGTTCTTC,CASRVAGGPGEQFF
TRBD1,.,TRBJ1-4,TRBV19,TGTGCCACCCGGACAGGGTCGGATGAAAAACTGTTTTTT,CATRTGSDEKLFF